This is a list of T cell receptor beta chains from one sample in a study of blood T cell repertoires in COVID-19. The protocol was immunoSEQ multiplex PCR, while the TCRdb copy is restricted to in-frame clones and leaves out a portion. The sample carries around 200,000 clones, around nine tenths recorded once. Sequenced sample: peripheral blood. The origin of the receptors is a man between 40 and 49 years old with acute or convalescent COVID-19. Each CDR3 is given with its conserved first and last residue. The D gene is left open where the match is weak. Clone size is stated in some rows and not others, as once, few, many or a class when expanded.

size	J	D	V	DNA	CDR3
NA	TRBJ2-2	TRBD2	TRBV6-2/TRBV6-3	TGTGCCAGCAGTTACGGTGGTAGCGGGATCCGGGAGCTGTTTTTT	CASSYGGSGIRELFF
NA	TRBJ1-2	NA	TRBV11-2	TGTGCCAGCAGCCGACCGGGTTATGGCTACACCTTC	CASSRPGYGYTF
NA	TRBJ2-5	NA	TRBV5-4	TGTGCCAGCAGCTTGGCCGTCAGTTGGGAGACCCAGTACTTC	CASSLAVSWETQYF
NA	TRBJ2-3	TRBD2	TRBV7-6	TGTGCCAGCAGTCCAGGACTAGCGGAGGCGGAAGATACGCAGTATTTT	CASSPGLAEAEDTQYF
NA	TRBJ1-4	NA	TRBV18	TGTGCCAGCTCACCTAACCCGGGTCCGAATGAAAAACTGTTTTTT	CASSPNPGPNEKLFF
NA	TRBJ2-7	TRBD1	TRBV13	TGTGCCAGCAGCGACCGGACAGGGACGTGGGGGGAGCAGTACTTC	CASSDRTGTWGEQYF
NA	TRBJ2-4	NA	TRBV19	TGTGCCAGTAGTAGAGAAGTCGATGTTAGTCCCAAAAACATTCAGTACTTC	CASSREVDVSPKNIQYF
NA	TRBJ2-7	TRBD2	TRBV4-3	TGCGCCAGCAGCCAAGAACGCGTAGCGGGATATGGCGAGCAGTACTTC	CASSQERVAGYGEQYF
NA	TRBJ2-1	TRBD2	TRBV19	TGTGCCAGTCGACTAGCGGGCCCCAGCTCCTACAATGAGCAGTTCTTC	CASRLAGPSSYNEQFF
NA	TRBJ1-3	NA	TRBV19	TGTGCCAGTAGTATAGGGCTGGCGGGCTCTGGAAACACCATATATTTT	CASSIGLAGSGNTIYF
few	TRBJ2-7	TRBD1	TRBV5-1	TGCGCCAGCAGCCCAGCCGGACAGGGGGAATTCGACGAGCAGTACTTC	CASSPAGQGEFDEQYF
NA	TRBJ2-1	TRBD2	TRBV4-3	TGCGCCAGCAGACGCGATTCTAGCGGAACCTACAATGAGCAGTTCTTC	CASRRDSSGTYNEQFF
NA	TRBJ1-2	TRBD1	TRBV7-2	TGTGCCAGCAGCCAAACAGGGGGGTACTATGGCTACACCTTC	CASSQTGGYYGYTF